The 20 T cell receptor beta chains below come from one sample, sequenced in a study of chemoradiotherapy in HPV16-positive cancers. Measured with immunoSEQ multiplex PCR; TCRdb has only the in-frame clones, and not every one. The table shows thousands of clones, with 80% to 85% occurring only once. This material was obtained from a patient who underwent chemoradiotherapy. Every receptor here comes from a human donor with HPV-associated anogenital cancer.

The chain has TRBV11-3 and TRBJ2-2; D is uncertain. The CDR3 contains 14 residues. CDR1 is SGHNT and CDR2 is YENEEA in the germline V gene. V was shortened by 5 bases and J by 4 bases, with 11 bases between the two germline ends. In DNA form, the CDR3 reads TGTGCCAGCAGCGGCACCCGAGGCACCGGGGAGCTGTTTTTT. It specifies CASSGTRGTGELFF.

This chain links TRBV10-2 with TRBJ1-1, with D tentatively TRBD1 (5 bases). This CDR3 region has 14 residues. Looked up from germline, CDR1 is WSHSY and CDR2 is SAAADI. Trimming took 3 bases from V and 4 from J, leaving 12 bases between them. In nucleotides, the CDR3 is TGCGCCAGCAGTGACAGGGCGCGGGGCACTGAAGCTTTCTTT. It specifies CASSDRARGTEAFF.

V gene TRBV7-2 combines with J gene TRBJ1-2, with 10 bases fitting TRBD1. CDR3 length equals 14 residues. Germline CDR1 reads SGHTA; CDR2 reads FQGNSA. Trimming removed 5 bases from V and 1 base from J; junction bases left unmatched: 1. The CDR3 nucleotides read TGTGCCAGCAGCCGGACAGGGGGTAACTATGGCTACACCTTC. Its translation: CASSRTGGNYGYTF.

The CDR3 loop reads CASSLVNRRNTEAFF. DNA of the CDR3: TGTGCCAGCAGCTTAGTGAACAGGAGAAACACTGAAGCTTTCTTT. The chain recombines TRBV13 with TRBJ1-1; D possibly corresponds to TRBD1 (5 bases). The germline V and J ends were trimmed by 1 base and 2 bases, with 11 bases remaining between them. The CDR3 is 15 amino acids. CDR1 PRHDT and CDR2 FYEKMQ come from the germline V gene (reference sequence).

This sequence joins TRBV19 and TRBJ2-1; D is perhaps TRBD2 (6 bases). With 2 bases removed from V and 6 bases from J, the gap between germline ends came to 11 bases. There are 14 residues in the CDR3. The germline CDR1 and CDR2 sequences are LNHDA and SQIVND (reference sequence). For the CDR3, the DNA is TGTGCCAGTAGTATATTCCTCGGGAGCAATGAGCAGTTCTTC. Its protein is CASSIFLGSNEQFF.

The chain couples TRBV6-5 to TRBJ2-3; 8 bases agree with TRBD1. This CDR3 has 14 residues. V dropped 5 bases and J dropped 2; count of bases not matched to a gene: 3. From germline, CDR1 is MNHEY and CDR2 SVGAGI. The CDR3 loop reads CASSQDRVTDTQYF. The CDR3 region has the DNA TGTGCCAGCAGTCAGGACAGGGTCACAGATACGCAGTATTTT.

This chain connects TRBV29-1 to TRBJ1-5; 9 nucleotides match TRBD1. CDR3 length: 14 residues. The V segment lost 6 bases and the J segment 6 bases; nucleotides outside the gene matches: 9. CDR1 is SQVTM and CDR2 is ANQGSEA in the germline V gene. The CDR3 region has the DNA TGCAGCGTCACGTCGGGGACAGGGTTTCAGCCCCAGCATTTT. Amino acids: CSVTSGTGFQPQHF.

The CDR3 DNA reads TGTGCCATCAGTGTCGGGGGGAGTTCCTACGAGCAGTACTTC. Amino acid sequence: CAISVGGSSYEQYF. This chain joins TRBV10-3 and TRBJ2-7, with 7 nucleotides matching TRBD2. The V gene end was trimmed by 4 bases and the J gene end by 1 base; junction bases not matched to a gene: 4. The CDR3 is made up of 14 amino acids. Germline loops: CDR1 ENHRY, CDR2 SYGVKD.

The chain carries TRBV5-1 and TRBJ2-2; 8 bases align to TRBD2. Germline-derived CDR1 and CDR2 are SGHRS and YFSETQ. The CDR3 covers 15 residues. V gave up 1 base and J gave up 4 bases; unmatched junction bases: 3. The CDR3 region has the DNA TGCGCCAGCAGCTTGCCAGGGACTAGCACCGGGGAGCTGTTTTTT. Translating it yields CASSLPGTSTGELFF.

This clone has only one observation. J is TRBJ2-2 and V is TRBV13, with D hard to call. The germline CDR1 and CDR2 sequences are PRHDT and FYEKMQ (reference sequence). The CDR3 runs to 14 residues. The V and J ends lost 2 bases and 7 bases respectively, with 11 bases between them. In DNA form, the CDR3 reads TGTGCCAGCAGCTTAATAGGTCAAGGCGGGGAGCTGTTTTTT. Translated, it gives CASSLIGQGGELFF. The entire variable domain, with the rest obtained from reference TRBV13 and TRBJ2-2, is as follows: AAGVIQSPRHLIKEKRETATLKCYPIPRHDTVYWYQQGPGQDPQFLISFYEKMQSDKGSIPDRFSAQQFSDYHSELNMSSLELGDSALYFCASSLIGQGGELFFGEGSRLTVL.

Only one count was recorded for this clone. This chain connects TRBV6-6 to TRBJ1-1; perhaps TRBD1 as D (6 bases). The CDR3 is 13 amino acids. V gave up 6 bases and J gave up 3 bases, with 11 bases separating them. CDR1 is MNHNY, CDR2 SVGAGI, per germline (reference sequence). CDR3: CASRLGADTEAFF. CDR3 DNA sequence: TGTGCCAGCAGGTTGGGGGCAGACACTGAAGCTTTCTTT.

This clone was counted only a few times. The chain links TRBV6-5 to TRBJ1-2, with D tentatively TRBD1 (5 bases). The CDR3 is made up of 12 amino acids. The V gene's germline CDR1 is MNHEY and CDR2 SVGAGI. V gave up 7 bases and J gave up 6 bases, with 12 bases separating them. CDR3 sequence reads: CASTQGYNGYTF. CDR3 nucleotides: TGTGCCAGCACCCAGGGATATAATGGCTACACCTTC.

V is TRBV7-9 and J is TRBJ2-3, with 8 bases aligning to TRBD1. This CDR3 region has 16 residues. With 0 bases clipped from V and 8 bases from J, the junction kept 10 bases outside the gene matches. Germline CDR1 and CDR2: SEHNR and FQNEAQ (reference sequence). Here the CDR3 reads CASSLALAGGAGTQYF. The CDR3 DNA sequence: TGTGCCAGCAGCTTAGCGCTGGCAGGGGGCGCGGGTACGCAGTATTTT.

J is TRBJ1-1 and V is TRBV15; D may be TRBD1 (5 bases). V was trimmed by 6 bases and J by 5 bases, leaving 19 bases between them. CDR1 is LNHNV, CDR2 YYDKDF, per germline (reference sequence). The CDR3 runs 15 residues. CDR3 residues: CATSWGGGVMTEAFF. CDR3 coding DNA: TGTGCCACCAGTTGGGGGGGAGGTGTGATGACTGAAGCTTTCTTT.

This clone was picked up one time. V and J are TRBV4-1 and TRBJ2-2, with D possibly being TRBD1 (6 bases). The CDR3 is 19 residues long. V was cut by 1 base and J by 1 base, with 19 bases left in between. Germline CDR1 and CDR2: MGHRA and YSYEKL. For the CDR3, the DNA is TGCGCCAGCAGCCAAGGGGGGCCTAGCCGGCGGATGAACACCGGGGAGCTGTTTTTT. Translation gives CASSQGGPSRRMNTGELFF.

CDR3 coding DNA: TGTGCCAGCAGCCGCCATCGTAGCGGGGGGCCATACAATGAGCAGTTCTTC. Translated: CASSRHRSGGPYNEQFF. The V gene is TRBV11-2, the J gene TRBJ2-1; TRBD2 agrees at 10 bases. Germline V gives CDR1 SGHAT, CDR2 FQNNGV. CDR3 length equals 17 residues. V was pared by 5 bases and J by 4 bases, with 11 bases of the junction left unmatched.

The J gene is TRBJ2-3, the V gene TRBV5-6, with 12 nucleotides matching TRBD1. The CDR3 totals 18 residues. Trimming at V came to 3 bases and at J to 5 bases, leaving 13 bases not matched to a gene. The germline V gene encodes CDR1 SGHDT and CDR2 YYEEEE. CDR3 bases: TGTGCCAGCAGCTGGCGTAAGGTCGGGACAGGGGGCAAAGATACGCAGTATTTT. This encodes CASSWRKVGTGGKDTQYF.

This chain connects TRBV4-3 to TRBJ1-2; D perhaps matches TRBD1 (6 bases). The CDR3 loop spans 15 amino acids. The V gene lost 3 bases and the J gene lost 4 bases, with 15 bases spanning the gap. The germline CDR1 and CDR2 sequences are LGHNA and YSLEER. CDR3 loop: CASSHELRGGYGYTF. DNA for the CDR3: TGCGCCAGCAGCCACGAACTGAGGGGGGGCTATGGCTACACCTTC.

The chain carries TRBV18 and TRBJ2-3; TRBD2 agrees at 11 bases. The V segment lost 1 base and the J segment 1 base; nucleotides outside the gene matches: 1. CDR1 and CDR2 from the germline V gene are KGHSH and LQKENI. The CDR3 loop spans 16 amino acids. DNA for the CDR3: TGTGCCAGCTCACCACTAGCGGGAGGGGGCACAGATACGCAGTATTTT. This sequence encodes CASSPLAGGGTDTQYF. Together with reference TRBV18 and TRBJ2-3, the CDR3 gives the full variable domain: NAGVMQNPRHLVRRRGQEARLRCSPMKGHSHVYWYRQLPEEGLKFMVYLQKENIIDESGMPKERFSAEFPKEGPSILRIQQVVRGDSAAYFCASSPLAGGGTDTQYFGPGTRLTVL.

The chain's CDR3 is CSVGDRATIYF. In nucleotides, the CDR3 is TGCAGCGTCGGGGACAGGGCCACCATATATTTT. The gene calls are TRBV29-1 and TRBJ1-3; TRBD1 aligns across 9 bases. The germline V gene has CDR1 SQVTM and CDR2 ANQGSEA. The trim removed 6 bases at V and 9 bases at J, leaving 3 bases unmatched. The CDR3 is 11 amino acids. The full variable domain, rest sourced from reference TRBV29-1 and TRBJ1-3, is SAVISQKPSRDICQRGTSLTIQCQVDSQVTMMFWYRQQPGQSLTLIATANQGSEATYESGFVIDKFPISRPNLTFSTLTVSNMSPEDSSIYLCSVGDRATIYFGEGSWLTVV.